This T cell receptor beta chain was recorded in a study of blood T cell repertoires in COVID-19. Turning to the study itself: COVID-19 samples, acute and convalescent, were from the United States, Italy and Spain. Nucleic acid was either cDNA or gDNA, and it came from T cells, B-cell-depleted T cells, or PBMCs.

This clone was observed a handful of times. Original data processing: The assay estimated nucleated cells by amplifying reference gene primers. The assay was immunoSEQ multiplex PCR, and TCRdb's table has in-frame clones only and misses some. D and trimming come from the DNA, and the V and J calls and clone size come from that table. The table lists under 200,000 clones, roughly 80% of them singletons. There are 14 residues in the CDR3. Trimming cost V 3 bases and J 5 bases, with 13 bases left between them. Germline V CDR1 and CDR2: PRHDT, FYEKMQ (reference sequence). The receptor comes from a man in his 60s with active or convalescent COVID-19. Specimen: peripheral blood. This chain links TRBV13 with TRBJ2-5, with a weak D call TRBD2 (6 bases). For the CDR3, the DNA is TGTGCCAGCAGCTTCGTCGGGAGAAGGGAGACCCAGTACTTC. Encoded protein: CASSFVGRRETQYF.